The entry below describes one T cell receptor (beta chain). Antigen: not known. This table comes from immunoSEQ multiplex PCR, and its TCRdb copy is limited to in-frame clones, with some not included. The sample records about 130,000 clones, approximately 81% being singletons. This record comes from a study of cytotoxic CD8 clonotypes in ibrutinib-treated CLL. Whole-study context: Researchers reported more than nine relapsed/refractory and over 14 treatment-naive patients, 17 of them IGHV unmutated. Responses: some 24 partial, 2 complete; after median around 68 months, around 15 stayed remitted, 12 progressed. Response sampling occurred after a median around 12 months of treatment (range 6 to 36).

Study findings and constraints: Among the clonotypes, public ones were uncommon and contracted or held stable on treatment.

Specimen: PBMCs, collected after 24 months of ibrutinib treatment. The TCR sequence derives from a human donor with chronic lymphocytic leukemia.

The CDR3 spells CAISERGGQPQHF. The CDR3 DNA reads as TGTGCCATCAGTGAAAGGGGTGGGCAGCCCCAGCATTTT. This chain uses TRBV10-3 with TRBJ1-5, with a weak D call TRBD1 (5 bases). V lost 3 bases, J lost 7 bases, and 10 bases lay in between. The CDR3 has 13 residues. CDR1 and CDR2 from the germline V gene are ENHRY and SYGVKD.